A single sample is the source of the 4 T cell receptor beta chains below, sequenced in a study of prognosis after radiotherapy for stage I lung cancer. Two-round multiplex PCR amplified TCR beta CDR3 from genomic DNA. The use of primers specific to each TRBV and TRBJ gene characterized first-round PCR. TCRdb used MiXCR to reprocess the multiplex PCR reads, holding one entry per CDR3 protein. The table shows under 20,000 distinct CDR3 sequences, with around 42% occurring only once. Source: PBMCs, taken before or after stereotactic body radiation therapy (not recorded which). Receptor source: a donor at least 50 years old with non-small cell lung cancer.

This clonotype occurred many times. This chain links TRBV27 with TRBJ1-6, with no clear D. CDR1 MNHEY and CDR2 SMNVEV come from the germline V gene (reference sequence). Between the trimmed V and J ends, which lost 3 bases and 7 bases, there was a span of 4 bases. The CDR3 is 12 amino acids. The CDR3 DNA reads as TGTGCCAGCAGTTTCCGGAATTCACCCCTCCACTTT. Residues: CASSFRNSPLHF.

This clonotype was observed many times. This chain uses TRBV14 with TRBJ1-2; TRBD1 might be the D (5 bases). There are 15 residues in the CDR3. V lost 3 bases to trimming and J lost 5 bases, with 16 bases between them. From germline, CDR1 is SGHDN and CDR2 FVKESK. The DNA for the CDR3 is TGTGCCAGCAGCCAGACCCTTGGGGCCTCGTATGGCTACACCTTC. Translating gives CASSQTLGASYGYTF.

Written as DNA, the CDR3 is TGTGCCAGTAGGAAAACAGGGGGCTCCAAAGATACGCAGTATTTT. As protein: CASRKTGGSKDTQYF. The chain is built from TRBV19 and TRBJ2-3, with TRBD1 identical over 9 bases. The V gene's germline CDR1 is LNHDA and CDR2 SQIVND (reference sequence). Trimming cost V 6 bases and J 5 bases; bases outside gene matches: 9. CDR3 length equals 15 residues.

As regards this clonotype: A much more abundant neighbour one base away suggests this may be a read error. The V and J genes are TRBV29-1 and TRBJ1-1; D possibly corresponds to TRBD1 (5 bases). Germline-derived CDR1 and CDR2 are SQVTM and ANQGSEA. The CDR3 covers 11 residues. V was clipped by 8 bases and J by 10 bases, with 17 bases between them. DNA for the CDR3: TGCAGCTCAAGGGAGCTGGGGGGAGCTTTCTTT. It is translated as CSSRELGGAFF.